These 8 T cell receptor beta chains came from one sample sequenced in a study of T-cell reconstitution after alpha-beta-depleted transplantation in children listed by TCRdb under 2016. Reading the label with the study, this specimen's treatment or condition is: allogeneic hematopoietic cell transplantation with graft depleted of TCRalphabeta T cells and CD19 B cells. Libraries were built with PCR. The listed sequencing device is Illumina HiSeq 2500. TCR library preparation used molecular barcoding, with unique molecular identifiers applied to normalize quantification of the TCRbeta repertoire. In TCRdb, the public reads were trimmed at Q25 with fastp and aligned with MiXCR, with productive beta chains retained. Under each unique CDR3 protein, matching rows form one entry showing the most common genes and DNA. This sample gives 610,000 or so distinct CDR3 sequences in total; 25% to 30% of them show up just once. The top ten clonotypes cover approximately 33% of the sample.

This specimen was PBMCs, taken before TCRalphabeta/CD19-depleted stem cell transplant. The receptors shown here come from a boy under three years old with Wiskott-Aldrich syndrome, due to receive a stem cell transplant.

This sequence joins TRBV10-3 and TRBJ2-7; TRBD2 matches 10 bases. The CDR3 is 16 amino acids. The germline V gene has CDR1 ENHRY and CDR2 SYGVKD. Trimming removed 4 bases from V and 5 bases from J; junction bases left unmatched: 11. CDR3 DNA sequence: TGTGCCATCAGTGTGGGGATAACTAGCGGGAATCACGAGCAGTACTTC. Translation: CAISVGITSGNHEQYF.

The sample holds a few counts of this clonotype. The chain couples TRBV7-8 to TRBJ2-2, with 7 positions matching TRBD1. This CDR3 spans 15 amino acids. Unmatched junction bases numbered 9, after V lost 6 bases and J lost 5 bases. Germline CDR1 is SGHVS and CDR2 is FQNEAQ. Written as DNA, the CDR3 is TGTGCCAGCAGTCCAAGGGGCAGGGGGACCGGGGAGCTGTTTTTT. This gives the protein CASSPRGRGTGELFF.

The sample holds a few counts of this clonotype. J is TRBJ1-1 and V is TRBV7-6, with no clear D. The CDR3 is 15 amino acids. Germline values: CDR1 SGHVS, CDR2 FNYEAQ. V gave up 3 bases and J gave up 4 bases, with 15 bases separating them. The CDR3 sequence: CASSLLSGGSTEAFF. The CDR3 nucleotides are TGTGCCAGCAGCTTGTTGTCGGGAGGGAGCACTGAAGCTTTCTTT. The whole variable domain, filled in from reference TRBV7-6 and TRBJ1-1, reads GAGVSQSPRYKVTKRGQDVALRCDPISGHVSLYWYRQALGQGPEFLTYFNYEAQQDKSGLPNDRFSAERPEGSISTLTIQRTEQRDSAMYRCASSLLSGGSTEAFFGQGTRLTVV.

This clonotype was seen once. The chain recombines TRBV11-2 with TRBJ2-7; 14 bases are a match to TRBD2. This CDR3 contains 20 residues. Losses at the gene ends were 4 bases for V and 7 bases for J; bases not matched to a gene: 21. In germline, CDR1 is SGHAT, CDR2 FQNNGV. The DNA of the CDR3 is TGTGCCAGCAGCTCACTGCGGGCGGGGACTAGCGGGAGTTCCTACAATGAGCAGTACTTC. The encoded protein is CASSSLRAGTSGSSYNEQYF.

The CDR3 sequence: CASKTSGRRGDTQYF. The CDR3 DNA reads TGTGCCAGCAAGACTAGCGGGAGAAGGGGAGATACGCAGTATTTT. The genes are TRBV27 and TRBJ2-3; 12 positions agree with TRBD2. CDR1 is MNHEY, CDR2 SMNVEV, per germline (reference sequence). The CDR3 contains 15 residues. V lost 7 bases and J lost 5; bases outside the gene matches: 7.

The gene calls are TRBV5-5 and TRBJ2-5, with 7 bases that match TRBD1. Germline CDR1 reads SGHKS; CDR2 reads YYEKEE (reference sequence). V gave up 7 bases and J gave up 1 base; unmatched junction bases: 4. The length of the CDR3 is 13 residues. This CDR3 is CASLWTGQETQYF. CDR3 DNA: TGTGCCAGCTTGTGGACAGGCCAAGAGACCCAGTACTTC.

The rearrangement joins TRBV27 to TRBJ2-1, with a weak D call TRBD2 (6 bases). V was shortened by 6 bases and J by 6 bases, with 18 bases between the two germline ends. This CDR3 is built from 15 residues. Germline V gene lookup returns CDR1 MNHEY and CDR2 SMNVEV (reference sequence). The DNA for the CDR3 is TGTGCCAGCAGCCTGACTAGACCTTTAGGCAATGAGCAGTTCTTC. It yields the protein CASSLTRPLGNEQFF.

The rearrangement uses TRBV30 and TRBJ1-5, with a weak D call TRBD1 (5 bases). Per the germline V gene, CDR1 is GTSNPN and CDR2 is SVGIG (reference sequence). V lost 0 bases and J lost 7, with 13 bases in between. This CDR3 has 14 amino acids. This chain's CDR3 is CAWSVEGRGQPQHF. CDR3 DNA sequence: TGTGCCTGGAGTGTAGAGGGACGAGGGCAGCCCCAGCATTTT.